The sequence of this T cell receptor (beta chain) was determined in a study of T cells in women clearing cervical HPV infection (dated by TCRdb to the late 2010s). Looking at the study overall: The cases were 25 or so women with histologically confirmed HPV16-related CIN3 or worse, and 2 of these cases were invasive cancers. Since only a few of the women had HLA typing available, the possibility that HLA type was acting as a confounder could not be ruled out. Blood from cases was collected at the visit at which the lesion was first identified, whereas blood from controls was collected once infection was no longer detected. A median age of around 30 years was observed in cases versus 37 to 40 in controls, and no significant differences in baseline characteristics were found. This exploratory proof-of-principle case-control study, nested within the Guanacaste HPV Natural History Study in Costa Rica, compared TCR repertoires among women with different cervical HPV16 outcomes. The 25 or so controls were women who cleared a single incident HPV16 infection within 12 months without developing precancer or cancer. Five blinded duplicates per group were added as quality controls, so that about 60 samples were obtained: 50 or so participants and some 10 replicates. For cases, a median interval of approximately 140 days, with an interquartile range of roughly 80 to 200 days, was observed between lesion detection and blood sampling. Cases were matched to controls by age within five years and by the year the sample was collected. The parent cohort enrolled 9,500 to 12,000 women aged 18 or older in Guanacaste, Costa Rica, in about 1993 to 1994 and followed the women for around seven years. Overall results and qualifications from the work: By combining richness with V gene abundances, random forest classifiers separated cases from controls with an estimated AUC of about 0.86. CIN3+ cases had significantly higher TCR repertoire richness than controls across sequencing depths, but evenness did not differ between the groups. Because the number of T cells in each sample was unknown, differences in richness could reflect differing T-cell content rather than repertoire biology. The cross-sectional design could not show whether associations preceded infection or resulted from it; effector/memory subsets and HPV-specific T cells were not isolated. TRBV6-7 relative abundance was lower in cases than in controls (about 0.099% versus 0.16%; Bonferroni P = 0.0008).

Details on this clone: Its antigen remains undetermined. Coverage ceases 3 residues before the CDR3 finishes, and the germline J gene fills in the end.

Using the immunoSEQ assay, multiplex PCR amplified TCR beta CDR3 regions from an average of approximately 1,200 ng of genomic DNA per sample. The assay corrected primer bias using a complete synthetic TCR repertoire to establish an amplification baseline. The amplicons were sequenced on the Illumina platform. Per the original workflow: Error correction of the sequences involved clustering with frequency ratios plus a modified nearest-neighbor algorithm, after which the sequences were analyzed in the immunoSEQ Analyzer using IMGT gene definitions. TCR richness and evenness were averaged over 20 rarefaction repeats at each rarefaction depth, excluding samples with fewer sequences than the depth. Relative abundances of V, D and J genes were compared between groups using Wilcoxon rank sum tests, with FDR correction applied. An intraclass correlation of around 96% for TCR richness and an average of roughly 76% across over 65 gene segments were obtained from the blinded duplicates. What TCRdb holds here is the immuneACCESS table cut down to in-frame rearrangements. Part of the clones is not present; checked against another copy, under half of the missing clones reflect an unresolved V gene, and the others are unexplained. From that table come the V and J calls and clone size; the DNA was used to work out D and trimming. In this sample's table one finds approximately 12,000 clones. In total, the top ten clones hold around 10% of the sample.

Every participant had a single incident cervical HPV16 infection, and prevalent HPV16 infections were excluded. Cervical HPV DNA was detected by MY09/MY11 PCR and genotyped by dot-blot hybridization. Under 19 mL of heparinized blood were centrifuged, and the buffy coat was aliquoted, frozen at -30°C, then stored at -80°C. QIAGEN kits were used to extract genomic DNA from buffy coat specimens. Trimming accounts for 6 bases at V and 2 bases at J, while the number of junction bases matched to no gene is 4. Counted from cysteine to phenylalanine, this CDR3 has 15 amino acids. Sequencing covers 36 bases of the CDR3, shown here with the frame starting at base 1.

The TCR was taken from a woman between 18 and 70 years old with a cervical HPV16 infection that either progressed to CIN3+ or cleared (not recorded which). This chain is built from TRBV12-3 or TRBV12-4 and TRBJ2-3, with 11 bases aligning to TRBD2. Material: blood buffy coat. The encoded CDR3 is CASRLGLAATDTQYF. The CDR3 DNA, read in part, is TGTGCCAGCAGATTGGGACTAGCGGCCACAGATACG.